The 20 T cell receptor beta chains below all came from one sample that was sequenced in a study of cytomegalovirus exposure and HLA in healthy donors (dated by TCRdb to the late 2010s). Library construction relied on the immunoSEQ multiplex PCR assay. For the multiplex PCR, a mixture combining 60 forward primers for TCR Vbeta segments and 13 reverse primers for TCR Jbeta segments was used. Here the immuneACCESS table is served through TCRdb, limited to in-frame sequences with V and J called. Missing clones are a known gap in these copies; in checked studies unresolved V genes cover under half, and the rest lacks a known reason. This sample holds about 140,000 clones; approximately 88% were observed only once. The ten top clones hold 0.5% to 0.65% of the sample. Source material: PBMCs. Receptors originate from a woman aged 40 to 50 in good health and CMV-seronegative.

The rearrangement links TRBV4-2 to TRBJ2-7; 11 bases agree with TRBD1. The CDR3 loop spans 14 amino acids. Germline V lookup: CDR1 LGHNA, CDR2 YNFKEQ. The V segment lost 0 bases and the J segment 10 bases; nucleotides outside the gene matches: 5. The chain's CDR3 is CASSQDSDRGLQYF. The CDR3 coding sequence is TGTGCCAGCAGCCAAGATTCGGACAGGGGGCTCCAGTACTTC.

The gene calls are TRBV13 and TRBJ2-3; a possible D gene is TRBD2 (5 bases). The CDR3 is 15 amino acids. V was pared by 0 bases and J by 8 bases, with 15 bases between. Germline V gene sequence: CDR1 PRHDT, CDR2 FYEKMQ (reference sequence). The CDR3 loop is CASSLGDGGVGTQYF. The CDR3 DNA follows: TGTGCCAGCAGCTTAGGTGACGGAGGAGTGGGTACGCAGTATTTT.

The chain joins TRBV9 to TRBJ2-1; 15 nucleotides align to TRBD2. The CDR3 consists of 16 residues. Germline loops: CDR1 SGDLS, CDR2 YYNGEE. V gave up 1 base and J gave up 8 bases; unmatched junction bases: 4. The CDR3 protein is CASSVRGLAGGHEQFF. The CDR3 DNA is TGTGCCAGCAGCGTAAGGGGACTAGCGGGAGGACATGAGCAGTTCTTC.

This clone was picked up one time. This chain links TRBV9 with TRBJ2-3, with 10 bases that match TRBD2. Germline values: CDR1 SGDLS, CDR2 YYNGEE. Germline trimming cut 0 bases from V and 6 bases from J; bases unmatched to any gene: 1. There are 14 residues in the CDR3. CDR3 region: CASSVGTSGDTQYF. The CDR3 DNA follows: TGTGCCAGCAGCGTAGGGACTAGCGGCGATACGCAGTATTTT.

There are a few counts of this clone. This same CDR3 is encoded by further DNA sequences in the sample. V usage is TRBV28 and J usage is TRBJ2-7; D is perhaps TRBD1 (5 bases). In germline, CDR1 is MDHEN, CDR2 SYDVKM. The CDR3 has 12 residues. Trimming left V 5 bases short and J 2 bases short, with 7 bases between. The CDR3 region is CASSRGTYEQYF. DNA for the CDR3: TGTGCCAGCAGTAGGGGCACCTACGAGCAGTACTTC.

V gene TRBV4-1 combines with J gene TRBJ2-3; D not resolved. This CDR3 contains 12 residues. V was pared by 3 bases and J by 7 bases, with 8 bases between. Germline V lookup: CDR1 MGHRA, CDR2 YSYEKL. In nucleotides, the CDR3 is TGCGCCAGCAGCCAGACTTACAATACGCAGTATTTT. Translated, it gives CASSQTYNTQYF.

The chain couples TRBV29-1 to TRBJ2-7, with D unresolved. The V and J ends lost 4 bases and 6 bases respectively, with 13 bases between them. The CDR3 extends over 12 amino acids. CDR1 SQVTM and CDR2 ANQGSEA come from the germline V gene. Here the CDR3 DNA reads TGCAGCGTTGGGCCTAGTCCTATCGAGCAGTACTTC. Its translation: CSVGPSPIEQYF.

This clone was counted a single time. V usage is TRBV11-3 and J usage is TRBJ2-4, with 9 bases matching TRBD1. Unmatched junction bases numbered 9, after V lost 5 bases and J lost 7 bases. This CDR3 is 15 amino acids long. CDR1 is SGHNT and CDR2 is YENEEA in the germline V gene. This CDR3 is CASSLGTGWANIQYF. The CDR3, as DNA: TGTGCCAGCAGCCTAGGGACAGGGTGGGCGAACATTCAGTACTTC. Based on the CDR3 plus reference TRBV11-3 and TRBJ2-4, the full variable domain is EAGVVQSPRYKIIEKKQPVAFWCNPISGHNTLYWYLQNLGQGPELLIRYENEEAVDDSQLPKDRFSAERLKGVDSTLKIQPAELGDSAVYLCASSLGTGWANIQYFGAGTRLSVL.

The V gene is TRBV5-8, the J gene TRBJ2-1; perhaps TRBD2 as D (6 bases). Germline-derived CDR1 and CDR2 are SGHTS and YDEGEE. Trimming took off 4 bases at V and 0 bases at J, with 14 bases between the two ends. The CDR3 is made up of 16 amino acids. The CDR3 loop is CASSHLTSNSYNEQFF. CDR3 DNA: TGTGCCAGCAGCCACCTAACTAGCAACTCCTACAATGAGCAGTTCTTC.

The chain carries TRBV18 and TRBJ2-2; possible D gene TRBD1, 6 bases. The germline gives CDR1 KGHSH, CDR2 LQKENI. The CDR3 length is 14 residues. V lost 4 bases, J lost 3 bases, and 9 bases lay in between. The CDR3 DNA reads TGTGCCAGCTCACAGAACAGGGACACCGGGGAGCTGTTTTTT. This gives the protein CASSQNRDTGELFF.

The rearrangement joins TRBV11-3 to TRBJ2-4; 7 bases fit TRBD2. J gave up 6 bases and V 5 bases, and 13 bases lay outside the gene matches. The CDR3 covers 16 residues. The germline V gene has CDR1 SGHNT and CDR2 YENEEA. The DNA of the CDR3 is TGTGCCAGCAGCCCACACCTCTTAGGGGAGGGAAACATTCAGTACTTC. Its translation: CASSPHLLGEGNIQYF.

The rearrangement uses TRBV27 and TRBJ1-1; 11 nucleotides match TRBD1. J lost 1 base, V lost 1 base, and 8 bases had no gene match. CDR1 MNHEY and CDR2 SMNVEV come from the germline V gene (reference sequence). The CDR3 sequence is 18 residues long. Written as DNA, the CDR3 is TGTGCCAGCAGTTTATTCGGGACAGGGGGGGACGCGAACACTGAAGCTTTCTTT. It codes for CASSLFGTGGDANTEAFF.

The V call is TRBV10-3, the J call TRBJ1-1; D gene uncertain. The CDR3 sequence is 13 residues long. Trimming took off 5 bases at V and 1 base at J, with 8 bases between the two ends. The germline CDR1 and CDR2 sequences are ENHRY and SYGVKD. CDR3 protein: CAISRAGNTEAFF. CDR3 sequence (DNA): TGTGCCATCAGTCGCGCAGGGAACACTGAAGCTTTCTTT.

The chain combines TRBV6-1 with TRBJ2-7; 10 positions agree with TRBD1. This CDR3 has 13 residues. In germline, CDR1 is MNHNS, CDR2 SASEGT. Trimming at V came to 10 bases and at J to 3 bases, leaving 6 bases not matched to a gene. The CDR3 bases are TGTGCCACCCGACAGGGGGCCGGCTACGAGCAGTACTTC. This gives the protein CATRQGAGYEQYF.

This chain joins TRBV5-1 and TRBJ2-7, with 10 positions matching TRBD1. The CDR3 is 17 residues long. The J segment lost 5 bases and the V segment lost 1 base, leaving 12 bases of the junction unmatched. CDR1 is SGHRS, CDR2 YFSETQ, per germline. The DNA of the CDR3 is TGCGCCAGCAGCTTGTCCACCTTTTTGACAGGGGGCCACGAGCAGTACTTC. Translation: CASSLSTFLTGGHEQYF.

The rearrangement links TRBV28 to TRBJ2-7, with 9 positions matching TRBD1. This CDR3 spans 15 amino acids. V lost 6 bases and J lost 4; bases outside the gene matches: 10. Germline values: CDR1 MDHEN, CDR2 SYDVKM. DNA of the CDR3: TGTGCCAGCAGCGACCCCGGGACAGGGAGGTACGAGCAGTACTTC. Protein product: CASSDPGTGRYEQYF.

The rearrangement links TRBV11-3 to TRBJ2-7; D not certain. Trimming took 1 base from V and 2 from J, leaving 6 bases between them. The CDR3 contains 13 residues. Germline-derived CDR1 and CDR2 are SGHNT and YENEEA. This CDR3 reads CASSLVVTYEQYF. DNA of the CDR3: TGTGCCAGCAGCTTAGTAGTCACCTACGAGCAGTACTTC.

This chain connects TRBV6-1 to TRBJ2-5, with TRBD2 matching 14 bases. The CDR3 contains 17 residues. Germline trimming cut 2 bases from V and 5 bases from J; bases unmatched to any gene: 7. Germline CDR1 is MNHNS and CDR2 is SASEGT. CDR3 DNA: TGTGCCAGCAGTGAATGGGGGACTAGCGGGAGTCTGGAGACCCAGTACTTC. Protein product: CASSEWGTSGSLETQYF.

The chain joins TRBV13 to TRBJ1-6, with TRBD1 matching over 8 bases. Germline V CDR1 and CDR2: PRHDT, FYEKMQ (reference sequence). Trimming took 5 bases from V and 7 from J; bases not matched to a gene: 7. This CDR3 contains 15 residues. The CDR3 is CASSESGQGNSPLHF. CDR3 DNA: TGTGCCAGCAGCGAATCCGGACAGGGAAATTCACCCCTCCACTTT.

The chain is built from TRBV27 and TRBJ2-1, with D perhaps TRBD1 (5 bases). CDR1 and CDR2 (germline): MNHEY, SMNVEV (reference sequence). This CDR3 contains 15 residues. V lost 3 bases and J lost 4, with 13 bases in between. Written as DNA, the CDR3 is TGTGCCAGCAGTTTGGTACCACAGGAATACAATGAGCAGTTCTTC. Its protein is CASSLVPQEYNEQFF.